Following are 21 T cell receptor beta chains from one sample sequenced in a study of technical replicates of blood from a handful of donors. The protocol was immunoSEQ multiplex PCR, while the TCRdb copy is restricted to in-frame clones and leaves out a portion. The sample carries around 67,000 clones, around 85% recorded once. Material for sequencing was PBMCs. All receptors come from a human donor in good health. Some clones in this sample may be carry-over from other donors' samples.

This clone was seen more than once but under ten times. The gene calls are TRBV28 and TRBJ1-2; TRBD1 aligns across 7 bases. Germline loops: CDR1 MDHEN, CDR2 SYDVKM. With 6 bases clipped from V and 5 bases from J, the junction kept 12 bases outside the gene matches. This CDR3 comprises 15 residues. The CDR3 region has the DNA TGTGCCAGCAGCGATGGAGGGGGCCGGTTGTATGGCTACACCTTC. It is translated as CASSDGGGRLYGYTF.

The chain carries TRBV2 and TRBJ1-2; TRBD1 might be the D (5 bases). The CDR3 consists of 15 residues. The ends were cut back, 7 bases at V and 5 bases at J, with 20 bases in the middle. Germline-derived CDR1 and CDR2 are SNHLY and FYNNEI. The CDR3 reads CASTRTPGPRYGYTF. In DNA, the CDR3 is TGTGCCAGCACCCGGACACCCGGTCCCCGTTATGGCTACACCTTC.

The J gene is TRBJ1-2, the V gene TRBV5-1, with a weak D call TRBD1 (5 bases). CDR3 size: 14 residues. Per germline, CDR1 SGHRS and CDR2 YFSETQ. V was cut by 5 bases and J by 0 bases, with 11 bases left in between. The CDR3 here is CASRADRPNYGYTF. In DNA form, the CDR3 reads TGCGCCAGCAGAGCTGACAGACCTAACTATGGCTACACCTTC. Using reference TRBV5-1 and TRBJ1-2 for the parts outside the CDR3, the full variable domain is KAGVTQTPRYLIKTRGQQVTLSCSPISGHRSVSWYQQTPGQGLQFLFEYFSETQRNKGNFPGRFSGRQFSNSRSEMNVSTLELGDSALYLCASRADRPNYGYTFGSGTRLTVV.

V and J are TRBV9 and TRBJ2-7; 8 bases are a match to TRBD2. The CDR3 spans 16 residues. Germline CDR1 reads SGDLS; CDR2 reads YYNGEE. J gave up 3 bases and V 0 bases, and 8 bases lay outside the gene matches. CDR3 region: CASSVEGGGTLYEQYF. CDR3 sequence (DNA): TGTGCCAGCAGCGTAGAGGGCGGGGGGACACTCTACGAGCAGTACTTC. The complete variable domain, with remaining parts taken from reference TRBV9 and TRBJ2-7, reads DSGVTQTPKHLITATGQRVTLRCSPRSGDLSVYWYQQSLDQGLQFLIQYYNGEERAKGNILERFSAQQFPDLHSELNLSSLELGDSALYFCASSVEGGGTLYEQYFGPGTRLTVT.

V usage is TRBV7-2 and J usage is TRBJ1-5, with D possibly being TRBD1 (5 bases). Trimming left V 5 bases short and J 6 bases short, with 11 bases between. The CDR3 consists of 13 residues. Germline values: CDR1 SGHTA, CDR2 FQGNSA. In DNA form, the CDR3 reads TGTGCCAGCAGCCAGGGCGGGGGTCAGCCCCAGCATTTT. Translating gives CASSQGGGQPQHF. The entire variable domain, with the rest obtained from reference TRBV7-2 and TRBJ1-5, is as follows: GAGVSQSPSNKVTEKGKDVELRCDPISGHTALYWYRQSLGQGLEFLIYFQGNSAPDKSGLPSDRFSAERTGGSVSTLTIQRTQQEDSAVYLCASSQGGGQPQHFGDGTRLSIL.

V usage is TRBV7-9 and J usage is TRBJ1-1; TRBD1 is a possible D gene (5 bases). Between the trimmed V and J ends, which lost 0 bases and 0 bases, there was a span of 11 bases. Germline CDR1 and CDR2: SEHNR and FQNEAQ (reference sequence). This CDR3 region has 16 residues. CDR3 nucleotide sequence: TGTGCCAGCAGCTTAGCGCGCCCAGGGATGAACACTGAAGCTTTCTTT. Translated: CASSLARPGMNTEAFF.

As DNA, the CDR3 is TGTGCCAGCAGCGTAGAAAGAAACCCCATAGGACAGAACACCGGGGAGCTGTTTTTT. Its translation is CASSVERNPIGQNTGELFF. This rearrangement joins TRBV9 to TRBJ2-2; tentatively, D is TRBD1 (5 bases). V was shortened by 0 bases and J by 1 base, with 19 bases between the two germline ends. There are 19 residues in the CDR3. The germline CDR1 and CDR2 sequences are SGDLS and YYNGEE.

V usage is TRBV10-3 and J usage is TRBJ2-7, with D possibly TRBD1 on 6 matching bases. V lost 2 bases and J lost 3, with 8 bases in between. This CDR3 is built from 13 residues. CDR1 is ENHRY, CDR2 SYGVKD, per germline. This chain's CDR3 is CAISERTDYEQYF. The CDR3 coding sequence is TGTGCCATCAGTGAGAGGACAGACTACGAGCAGTACTTC.

The genes are TRBV5-1 and TRBJ2-5; 9 nucleotides match TRBD2. The ends lost 0 bases at V and 2 bases at J; junction bases unmatched: 8. The CDR3 spans 17 residues. Per the germline V gene, CDR1 is SGHRS and CDR2 is YFSETQ. The CDR3 coding sequence is TGCGCCAGCAGCTTGGACCCTAGCGGGGTGACTCAAGAGACCCAGTACTTC. It specifies CASSLDPSGVTQETQYF.

V usage is TRBV11-2 and J usage is TRBJ2-5; 11 bases are shared with TRBD2. CDR1 is SGHAT, CDR2 FQNNGV, per germline. V dropped 5 bases and J dropped 3; count of bases not matched to a gene: 5. The CDR3 totals 15 residues. CDR3 sequence: CASSRLAGNKETQYF. CDR3 bases: TGTGCCAGCAGCCGACTAGCGGGGAATAAAGAGACCCAGTACTTC.

This chain uses TRBV4-3 with TRBJ1-3; D gene uncertain. Germline V gives CDR1 LGHNA, CDR2 YSLEER. The CDR3 sequence is 17 residues long. V shed 0 bases and J shed 0 bases, with 12 bases lying between them. CDR3 amino acids: CASSQDQVSSSGNTIYF. The CDR3, as DNA: TGCGCCAGCAGCCAAGATCAGGTTTCGAGCTCTGGAAACACCATATATTTT.

The chain combines TRBV30 with TRBJ2-7, with D possibly being TRBD2 (5 bases). The V gene's germline CDR1 is GTSNPN and CDR2 SVGIG (reference sequence). The V gene lost 7 bases and the J gene lost 0 bases, with 13 bases spanning the gap. The CDR3 is 13 residues long. The CDR3 DNA reads as TGTGCCTACTACGGGAACCCCTCCTACGAGCAGTACTTC. Protein product: CAYYGNPSYEQYF.

The chain is built from TRBV9 and TRBJ2-7; D might be TRBD2 (6 bases). Germline V CDR1 and CDR2: SGDLS, YYNGEE. The CDR3 is made up of 14 amino acids. V was trimmed by 1 base and J by 7 bases, leaving 15 bases between them. The CDR3 bases are TGTGCCAGCAGCGTATATGGAGGGCCCGGGGAGCAGTACTTC. Its protein is CASSVYGGPGEQYF. Full variable domain (missing parts from reference TRBV9 and TRBJ2-7): DSGVTQTPKHLITATGQRVTLRCSPRSGDLSVYWYQQSLDQGLQFLIQYYNGEERAKGNILERFSAQQFPDLHSELNLSSLELGDSALYFCASSVYGGPGEQYFGPGTRLTVT.

This clone was seen just once. The genes are TRBV15 and TRBJ1-3, with D possibly TRBD1 on 6 matching bases. This CDR3 spans 16 amino acids. Between the trimmed V and J ends, which lost 0 bases and 2 bases, there was a span of 11 bases. Germline CDR1 LNHNV, CDR2 YYDKDF (reference sequence). The CDR3 loop is CATSRDPAGAGNTIYF. For the CDR3, the DNA is TGTGCCACCAGCAGAGACCCGGCAGGGGCTGGAAACACCATATATTTT. The full variable domain, completed using reference TRBV15 and TRBJ1-3, is DAMVIQNPRYQVTQFGKPVTLSCSQTLNHNVMYWYQQKSSQAPKLLFHYYDKDFNNEADTPDNFQSRRPNTSFCFLDIRSPGLGDTAMYLCATSRDPAGAGNTIYFGEGSWLTVV.

This clone was recorded once. The J gene is TRBJ2-7, the V gene TRBV12-1; the table's D call TRBD2 went unverified against the DNA. TRBV12-1 is a documented pseudogene. The CDR3 totals 10 residues. The CDR3 sequence: CASSWTRGYF. CDR3 in DNA: TGTGCCAGCAGCTGGACTAGAGGGTACTTC.

This clone was seen a single time. This chain uses TRBV7-9 with TRBJ2-5; a weak D match, TRBD1 (6 bases). V was pared by 1 base and J by 4 bases, with 13 bases between. Germline V gene data show CDR1 as SEHNR and CDR2 as FQNEAQ (reference sequence). The CDR3 has 15 residues. In DNA, the CDR3 is TGTGCCAGCAGCTTAGTGGGCAGACAGGCAGAGACCCAGTACTTC. This codes for CASSLVGRQAETQYF.

This clone came up a few times. The CDR3 DNA is TGTGCCACGGAGAATGATAACTATGGCTACACCTTC. It is translated as CATENDNYGYTF. This chain joins TRBV25-1 and TRBJ1-2; D is ambiguous. V lost 10 bases to trimming and J lost 1 base, with 10 bases between them. Germline CDR1 reads MGHDK; CDR2 reads SYGVNS. This CDR3 comprises 12 residues.

The J gene is TRBJ2-5, the V gene TRBV19; D gene ambiguous. Between the trimmed V and J ends, which lost 5 bases and 5 bases, there was a span of 12 bases. This CDR3 contains 13 residues. The V gene's germline CDR1 is LNHDA and CDR2 SQIVND (reference sequence). The CDR3 here is CASSPQSRETQYF. The DNA for the CDR3 is TGTGCCAGTAGTCCCCAAAGCCGGGAGACCCAGTACTTC.

The chain links TRBV20-1 to TRBJ2-3, with a weak D call TRBD2 (6 bases). This CDR3 comprises 11 residues. V was clipped by 5 bases and J by 6 bases, with 9 bases between them. Per germline, CDR1 DFQATT and CDR2 SNEGSKA (reference sequence). CDR3 nucleotides: TGCAGTGCTCCTAGCGTTGATACGCAGTATTTT. Its translation is CSAPSVDTQYF.

This clone was seen only once. The rearrangement joins TRBV29-1 to TRBJ2-3; 13 bases match TRBD2. The CDR3 sequence is 15 residues long. CDR1 is SQVTM and CDR2 is ANQGSEA in the germline V gene. With V trimmed by 7 bases and J by 5 bases, 9 bases remained unmatched. The CDR3 region is CSATGTSGTVDTQYF. The CDR3 DNA reads TGCAGCGCCACCGGGACTAGCGGGACCGTAGATACGCAGTATTTT.

This clone was observed a handful of times. V is TRBV7-6 and J is TRBJ2-2; 8 bases fit TRBD1. Germline-derived CDR1 and CDR2 are SGHVS and FNYEAQ. After removal of 4 bases from V and 4 bases from J, the junction contained 11 bases not matched to a gene. CDR3 length: 17 residues. CDR3 DNA: TGTGCCAGCAGCTCAAACCTCCAGGGGGCAGGCACCGGGGAGCTGTTTTTT. This codes for CASSSNLQGAGTGELFF.